This is a list of T cell receptor beta chains from one sample in a study of Ad26.COV2.S vaccination and SARS-CoV-2 variants. Data came from immunoSEQ multiplex PCR; TCRdb stores just in-frame clones and leaves some out. The sample lists 300,000 to 450,000 clones, approximately 81% occurring once. This material consisted of peripheral blood, taken in a trial of Ad26.COV2.S vaccine versus placebo. These receptors all stem from a person aged 18-60 years who received the Ad26.COV2.S COVID-19 vaccine or a placebo. The CDR3 runs from the conserved cysteine through the conserved F or W. A D gene is named only where the DNA matches it firmly. Clone size is given for some rows only: seen once, a few or many times, or a class if the clone is expanded.

CDR3aa,CDR3nt,d_gene,j_gene,abundance,v_gene
CASSGRGVGHEQYF,TGTGCCAGTAGCGGGAGAGGCGTTGGACACGAGCAGTACTTC,.,TRBJ2-7,once,TRBV19
CSVEIGYQETQYF,TGCAGCGTTGAAATAGGTTACCAAGAGACCCAGTACTTC,.,TRBJ2-5,.,TRBV29-1
CASRQDTGNYGYTF,TGCGCCAGCAGGCAGGACACGGGTAACTATGGCTACACCTTC,.,TRBJ1-2,.,TRBV5-1
CATENANTGELFF,TGTGCCACTGAAAACGCTAACACCGGGGAGCTGTTTTTT,.,TRBJ2-2,.,TRBV24-1
CASRDSRKDTQYF,TGTGCCAGCAGGGACAGCAGGAAAGATACGCAGTATTTT,.,TRBJ2-3,.,TRBV6-5
CASSTGLSGGRTDTQYF,TGTGCCAGTAGTACGGGCCTTTCGGGGGGTAGAACAGATACGCAGTATTTT,TRBD2,TRBJ2-3,.,TRBV19
CAWGQGFSGNTIYF,TGTGCCTGGGGACAGGGATTCTCTGGAAACACCATATATTTT,TRBD1,TRBJ1-3,few,TRBV30
CASSFGESVAYNEQFF,TGTGCCAGCAGCTTCGGGGAGTCGGTTGCCTACAATGAGCAGTTCTTC,.,TRBJ2-1,.,TRBV7-8
CASSQTNRATNMDTQYF,TGCGCCAGCAGCCAGACGAACAGGGCTACAAACATGGATACGCAGTATTTT,.,TRBJ2-3,once,TRBV4-1
CASRGEGPEAFF,TGTGCCAGCAGGGGGGAGGGACCTGAAGCTTTCTTT,.,TRBJ1-1,.,TRBV2
CASSLNPNYGYTF,TGTGCCAGCAGTTTAAACCCTAACTATGGCTACACCTTC,.,TRBJ1-2,.,TRBV12-3/TRBV12-4
CASSLGVRILSETQYF,TGTGCCAGCAGCTTAGGGGTCAGGATCTTGTCAGAGACCCAGTACTTC,.,TRBJ2-5,once,TRBV7-8
CASSFKGLLGETQYF,TGTGCCAGCAGTTTTAAGGGCCTCCTGGGGGAGACCCAGTACTTC,.,TRBJ2-5,.,TRBV28
CASSYSHGNQPQHF,TGTGCCAGTAGTTACAGTCACGGCAATCAGCCCCAGCATTTT,.,TRBJ1-5,.,TRBV19
CANPNAAGGSTGELFF,TGTGCCAACCCAAACGCAGCGGGAGGGTCCACCGGGGAGCTGTTTTTT,TRBD2,TRBJ2-2,.,TRBV28
CASSSTGGGRGTEAFF,TGTGCCAGCTCATCTACAGGGGGCGGGAGGGGCACTGAAGCTTTCTTT,TRBD1,TRBJ1-1,once,TRBV18
CAGTTGLAGDQETQYF,TGTGCCGGTACGACCGGACTAGCGGGGGATCAAGAGACCCAGTACTTC,TRBD2,TRBJ2-5,.,TRBV2
CASSPGIYGYTF,TGTGCCAGCTCACCAGGCATCTATGGCTACACCTTC,.,TRBJ1-2,.,TRBV18
CSASYDPSTDTQYF,TGCAGTGCTAGTTATGACCCAAGCACAGATACGCAGTATTTT,.,TRBJ2-3,.,TRBV20-1
CASSQRAGTNIQYF,TGTGCCAGCAGCCAAAGAGCAGGGACAAACATTCAGTACTTC,.,TRBJ2-4,.,TRBV3-1/TRBV3-2
CASSQWDIRGNSSYEQYF,TGCGCCAGCAGTCAATGGGATATTAGGGGGAACAGCTCCTACGAGCAGTACTTC,.,TRBJ2-7,.,TRBV23-1